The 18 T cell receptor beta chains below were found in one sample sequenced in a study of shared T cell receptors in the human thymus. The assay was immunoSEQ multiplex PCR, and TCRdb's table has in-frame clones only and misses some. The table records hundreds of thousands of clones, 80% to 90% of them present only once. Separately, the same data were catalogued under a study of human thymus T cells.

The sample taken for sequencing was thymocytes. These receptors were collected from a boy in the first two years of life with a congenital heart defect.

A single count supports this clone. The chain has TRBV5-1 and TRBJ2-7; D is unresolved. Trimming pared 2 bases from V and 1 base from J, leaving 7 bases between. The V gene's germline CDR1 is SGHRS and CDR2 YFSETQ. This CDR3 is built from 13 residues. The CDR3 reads CASSLDKSYEQYF. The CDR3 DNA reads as TGCGCCAGCAGCTTAGACAAATCCTACGAGCAGTACTTC.

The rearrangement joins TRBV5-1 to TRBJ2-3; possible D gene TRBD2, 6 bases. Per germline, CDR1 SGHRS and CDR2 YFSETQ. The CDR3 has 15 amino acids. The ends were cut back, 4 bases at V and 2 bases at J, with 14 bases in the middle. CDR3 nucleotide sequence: TGCGCCAGCAGCGCCCCGGGACTGCTCACAGATACGCAGTATTTT. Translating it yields CASSAPGLLTDTQYF.

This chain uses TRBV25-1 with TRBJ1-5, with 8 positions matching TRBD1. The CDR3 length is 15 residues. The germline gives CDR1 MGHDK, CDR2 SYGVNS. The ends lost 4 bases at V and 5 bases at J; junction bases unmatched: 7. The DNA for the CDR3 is TGTGCCAGCAGTGCGACAGGGGAGAAGGATCAGCCCCAGCATTTT. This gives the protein CASSATGEKDQPQHF.

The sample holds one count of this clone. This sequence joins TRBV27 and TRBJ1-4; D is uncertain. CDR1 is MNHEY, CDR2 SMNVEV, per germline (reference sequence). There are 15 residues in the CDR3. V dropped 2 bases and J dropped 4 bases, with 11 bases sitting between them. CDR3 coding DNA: TGTGCCAGCAGTTTAGAGGGTGGGAGTAATGAAAAACTGTTTTTT. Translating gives CASSLEGGSNEKLFF.

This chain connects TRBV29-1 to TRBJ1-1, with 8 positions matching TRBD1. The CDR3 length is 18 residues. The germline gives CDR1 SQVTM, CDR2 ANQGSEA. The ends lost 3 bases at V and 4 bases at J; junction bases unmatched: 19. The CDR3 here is CSVDAGGIKNQGCTEAFF. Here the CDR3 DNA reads TGCAGCGTTGATGCAGGGGGCATCAAAAATCAGGGGTGCACTGAAGCTTTCTTT.

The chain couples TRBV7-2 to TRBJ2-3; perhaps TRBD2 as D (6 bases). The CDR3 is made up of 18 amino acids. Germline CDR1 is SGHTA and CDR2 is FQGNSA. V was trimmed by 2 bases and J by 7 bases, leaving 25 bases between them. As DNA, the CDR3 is TGTGCCAGCAGCTTAACACACGGCTTTAGCGGAGCAGCCCATACGCAGTATTTT. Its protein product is CASSLTHGFSGAAHTQYF.

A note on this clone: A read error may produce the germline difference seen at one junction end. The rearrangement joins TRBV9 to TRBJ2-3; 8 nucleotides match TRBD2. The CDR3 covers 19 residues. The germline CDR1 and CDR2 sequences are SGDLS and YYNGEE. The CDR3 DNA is TGTACCAGCAGCTCCGTGGGTAGCGGGGCAAACCTTGACACAGATACGCAGTATTTT. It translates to CTSSSVGSGANLDTDTQYF.

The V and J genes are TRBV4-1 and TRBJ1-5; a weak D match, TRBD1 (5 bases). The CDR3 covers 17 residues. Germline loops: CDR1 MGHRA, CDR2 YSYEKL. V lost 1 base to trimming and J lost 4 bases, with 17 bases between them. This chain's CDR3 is CASSQVIGQGRNQPQHF. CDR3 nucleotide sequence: TGCGCCAGCAGCCAAGTAATCGGGCAGGGTAGGAATCAGCCCCAGCATTTT.

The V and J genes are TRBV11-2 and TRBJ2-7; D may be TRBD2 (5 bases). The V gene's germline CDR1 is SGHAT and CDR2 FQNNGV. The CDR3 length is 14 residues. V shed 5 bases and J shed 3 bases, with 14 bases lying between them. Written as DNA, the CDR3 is TGTGCCAGCAGCCCAACCAGCGGTCGCTACGAGCAGTACTTC. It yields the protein CASSPTSGRYEQYF.

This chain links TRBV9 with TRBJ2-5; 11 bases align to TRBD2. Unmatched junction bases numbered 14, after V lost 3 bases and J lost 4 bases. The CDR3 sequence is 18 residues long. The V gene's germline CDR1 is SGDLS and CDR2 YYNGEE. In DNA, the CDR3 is TGTGCCAGCAGCGGAGAAAGGCTAACTAGCGGGAGCCTAGAGACCCAGTACTTC. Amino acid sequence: CASSGERLTSGSLETQYF.

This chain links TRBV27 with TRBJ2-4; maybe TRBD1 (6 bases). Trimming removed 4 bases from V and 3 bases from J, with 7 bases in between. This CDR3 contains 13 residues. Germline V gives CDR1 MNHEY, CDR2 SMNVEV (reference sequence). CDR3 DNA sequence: TGTGCCAGCAGTTACAGGGACAAAAACATTCAGTACTTC. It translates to CASSYRDKNIQYF.

The CDR3 loop reads CACRGKGEQYF. CDR3 in DNA: TGTGCCTGTAGGGGAAAGGGCGAGCAGTACTTC. The chain carries TRBV30 and TRBJ2-7, with D possibly being TRBD1 (5 bases). Germline V CDR1 and CDR2: GTSNPN, SVGIG (reference sequence). The CDR3 is 11 amino acids. Trimming cost V 6 bases and J 6 bases, with 12 bases left between them.

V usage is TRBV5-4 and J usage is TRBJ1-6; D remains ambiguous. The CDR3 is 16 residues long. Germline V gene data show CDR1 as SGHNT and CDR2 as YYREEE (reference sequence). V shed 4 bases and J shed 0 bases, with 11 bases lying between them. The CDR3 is CASSLQQSSYNSPLHF. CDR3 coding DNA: TGTGCCAGCAGCCTCCAACAAAGCTCCTATAATTCACCCCTCCACTTT.

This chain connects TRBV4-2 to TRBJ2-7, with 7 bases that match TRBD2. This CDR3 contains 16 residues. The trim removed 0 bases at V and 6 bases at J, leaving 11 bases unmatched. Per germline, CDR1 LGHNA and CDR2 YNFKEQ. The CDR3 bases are TGTGCCAGCAGCCAAGAGGTTACAAGGGAGGGGTGCGAGCAGTACTTC. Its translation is CASSQEVTREGCEQYF.

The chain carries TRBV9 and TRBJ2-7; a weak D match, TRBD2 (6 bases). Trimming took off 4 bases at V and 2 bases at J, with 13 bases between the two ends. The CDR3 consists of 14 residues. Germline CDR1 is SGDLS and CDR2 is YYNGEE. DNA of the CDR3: TGTGCCAGCAGCAGGAGGGCAGGTACCTACGAGCAGTACTTC. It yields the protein CASSRRAGTYEQYF.

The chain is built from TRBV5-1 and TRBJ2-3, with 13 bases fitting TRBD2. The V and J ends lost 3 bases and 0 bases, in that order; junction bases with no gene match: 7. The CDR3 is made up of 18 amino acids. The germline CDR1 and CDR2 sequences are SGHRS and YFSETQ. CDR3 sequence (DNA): TGCGCCAGCAGCTCGGGACTAGCGGGGAACCCTAGCACAGATACGCAGTATTTT. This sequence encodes CASSSGLAGNPSTDTQYF. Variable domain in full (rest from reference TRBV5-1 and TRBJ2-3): KAGVTQTPRYLIKTRGQQVTLSCSPISGHRSVSWYQQTPGQGLQFLFEYFSETQRNKGNFPGRFSGRQFSNSRSEMNVSTLELGDSALYLCASSSGLAGNPSTDTQYFGPGTRLTVL.

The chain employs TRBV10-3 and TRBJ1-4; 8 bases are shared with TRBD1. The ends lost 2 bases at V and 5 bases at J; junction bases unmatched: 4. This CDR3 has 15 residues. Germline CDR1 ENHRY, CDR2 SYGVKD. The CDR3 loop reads CAISEVGTGNEKLFF. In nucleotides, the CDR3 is TGTGCCATCAGTGAGGTCGGGACAGGAAATGAAAAACTGTTTTTT.

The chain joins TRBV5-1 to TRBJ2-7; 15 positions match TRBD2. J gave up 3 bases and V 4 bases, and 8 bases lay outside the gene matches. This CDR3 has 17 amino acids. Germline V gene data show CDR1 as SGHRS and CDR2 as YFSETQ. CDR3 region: CASSHGLAGGPLYEQYF. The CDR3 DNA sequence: TGCGCCAGCAGCCACGGACTAGCGGGGGGGCCGCTCTACGAGCAGTACTTC. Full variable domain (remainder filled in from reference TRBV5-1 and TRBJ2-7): KAGVTQTPRYLIKTRGQQVTLSCSPISGHRSVSWYQQTPGQGLQFLFEYFSETQRNKGNFPGRFSGRQFSNSRSEMNVSTLELGDSALYLCASSHGLAGGPLYEQYFGPGTRLTVT.